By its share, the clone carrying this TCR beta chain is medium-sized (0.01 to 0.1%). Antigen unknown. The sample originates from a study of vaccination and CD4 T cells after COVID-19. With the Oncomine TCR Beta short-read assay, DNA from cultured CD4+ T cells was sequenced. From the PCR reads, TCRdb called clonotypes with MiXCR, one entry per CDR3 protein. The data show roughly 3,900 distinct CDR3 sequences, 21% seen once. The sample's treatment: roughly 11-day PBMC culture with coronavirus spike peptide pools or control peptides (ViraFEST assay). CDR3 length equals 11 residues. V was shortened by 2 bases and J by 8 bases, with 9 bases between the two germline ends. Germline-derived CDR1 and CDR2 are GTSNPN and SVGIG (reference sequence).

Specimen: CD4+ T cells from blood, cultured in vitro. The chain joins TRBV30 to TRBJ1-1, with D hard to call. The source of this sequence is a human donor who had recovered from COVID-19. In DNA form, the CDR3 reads TGTGCCTGGAGTCAACAGAGCGAAGCTTTCTTT. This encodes CAWSQQSEAFF. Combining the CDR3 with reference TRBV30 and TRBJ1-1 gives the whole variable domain SQTIHQWPATLVQPVGSPLSLECTVEGTSNPNLYWYRQAAGRGLQLLFYSVGIGQISSEVPQNLSASRPQDRQFILSSKKLLLSDSGFYLCAWSQQSEAFFGQGTRLTVV.